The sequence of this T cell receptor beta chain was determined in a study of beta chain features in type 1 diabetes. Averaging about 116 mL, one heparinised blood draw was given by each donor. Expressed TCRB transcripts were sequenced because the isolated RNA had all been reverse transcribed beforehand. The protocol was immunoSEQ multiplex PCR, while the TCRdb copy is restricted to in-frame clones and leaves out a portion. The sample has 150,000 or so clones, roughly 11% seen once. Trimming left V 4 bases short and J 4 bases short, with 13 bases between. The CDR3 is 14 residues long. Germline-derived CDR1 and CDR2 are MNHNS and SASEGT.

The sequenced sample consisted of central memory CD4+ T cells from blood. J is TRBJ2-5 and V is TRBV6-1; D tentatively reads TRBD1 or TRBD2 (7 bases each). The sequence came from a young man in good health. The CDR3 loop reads CASSVRGGGETQYF. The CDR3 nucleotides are TGTGCCAGCAGTGTCAGGGGGGGAGGAGAGACCCAGTACTTC.